This record concerns one T cell receptor (beta chain) sequence. Its matching antigen is unknown. Graves' hyperthyroidism qualified as stable when ophthalmopathy did not progress within 18 months. This record comes from a study of T cells in Graves' hyperthyroidism and ophthalmopathy. The CDR3 spans 13 residues. With 6 bases removed from V and 2 bases from J, the gap between germline ends came to 8 bases. CDR1 and CDR2 (germline): WSHSY, SAAADI. Points from the study as a whole: A 13 V-J signature model discriminated ophthalmopathy versus stable hyperthyroidism.

Researchers took RNA transcripts and amplified the TCR beta CDR3 regions from them. With the HTBI primer set, the TCR CDR3 went through a first round of RT-PCR. TCRdb re-analysed the multiplex PCR reads in MiXCR, keeping a single row per CDR3 protein. The repertoire holds approximately 330,000 distinct CDR3 sequences, 15% to 20% seen once, with about 49% in the top ten. This receptor was identified in a woman aged 45-59 years with Graves' hyperthyroidism. V is TRBV10-2 and J is TRBJ1-5; D not certain. Material for sequencing was blood. CDR3 bases: TGCGCCAGCAGCCTTTGGGGCAATCAGCCCCAGCATTTT. It is translated as CASSLWGNQPQHF.